These T cell receptor beta chains were read from a single sample in a study of post-analysis software for immune sequencing data. TCRdb passed the PCR reads through MiXCR, listing each CDR3 protein once. There are 700,000 to 800,000 distinct CDR3 sequences in the sample; 30% occur only once, and around 0.6% lies in the top ten. Sequenced input: blood. The receptors were sampled from a girl under 18 with multiple sclerosis. CDR3s include the opening cysteine and the closing phenylalanine or tryptophan. D genes are given only for firm matches. The listing skips clone size in some rows; elsewhere it reads once, few, many or a size class.

len: 15; v_gene: TRBV20-1; j_gene: TRBJ2-4; abundance: NA; d_gene: NA; CDR3aa: CSARDMTLAKNIQYF; CDR3nt: TGCAGTGCTAGAGATATGACACTAGCCAAAAACATTCAGTACTTC
len: 16; v_gene: TRBV5-1; j_gene: TRBJ2-7; abundance: NA; d_gene: NA; CDR3aa: CASSASSFGQFYEQYF; CDR3nt: TGCGCCAGCAGCGCTTCCAGTTTTGGGCAATTCTACGAGCAGTACTTC
len: 14; v_gene: TRBV20-1; j_gene: TRBJ2-5; abundance: NA; d_gene: NA; CDR3aa: CSARPRRSVETQYF; CDR3nt: TGCAGTGCTAGACCGCGACGTTCTGTAGAGACCCAGTACTTC
len: 12; v_gene: TRBV20-1; j_gene: TRBJ1-1; abundance: NA; d_gene: NA; CDR3aa: CSARPGGQEAFF; CDR3nt: TGCAGTGCCAGACCGGGGGGTCAGGAAGCTTTCTTT
len: 15; v_gene: TRBV6-1; j_gene: TRBJ2-7; abundance: few; d_gene: NA; CDR3aa: CASSEPRGATYEQYF; CDR3nt: TGTGCCAGCAGTGAACCCAGGGGCGCAACCTACGAGCAGTACTTC
len: 16; v_gene: TRBV12-3/TRBV12-4; j_gene: TRBJ1-5; abundance: NA; d_gene: NA; CDR3aa: CASSLALGGRQSAQHF; CDR3nt: TGTGCCAGCAGTTTAGCGCTCGGGGGCCGGCAATCAGCCCAGCATTTT
len: 14; v_gene: TRBV20-1; j_gene: TRBJ1-1; abundance: NA; d_gene: NA; CDR3aa: CSASGQPGSTEAFF; CDR3nt: TGCAGTGCTAGTGGTCAGCCCGGGAGCACTGAAGCTTTCTTT
len: 17; v_gene: TRBV15; j_gene: TRBJ2-3; abundance: few; d_gene: TRBD1; CDR3aa: CATSREDRSLGSDTQYF; CDR3nt: TGTGCCACCAGCAGGGAGGACAGGAGCCTTGGGTCAGATACGCAGTATTTT
len: 15; v_gene: TRBV20-1; j_gene: TRBJ2-5; abundance: few; d_gene: TRBD1; CDR3aa: CSARDGDRSRETQYF; CDR3nt: TGCAGTGCTAGAGACGGGGACAGGTCCCGCGAGACCCAGTACTTC
len: 12; v_gene: TRBV2; j_gene: TRBJ2-1; abundance: NA; d_gene: NA; CDR3aa: CASSLQRSEQFF; CDR3nt: TGTGCCAGCAGCCTACAGCGATCTGAGCAGTTCTTC
len: 13; v_gene: TRBV20-1; j_gene: TRBJ2-5; abundance: many; d_gene: NA; CDR3aa: CSASPGSQETQYF; CDR3nt: TGCAGTGCCTCGCCGGGATCCCAAGAGACCCAGTACTTC
len: 14; v_gene: TRBV3-1; j_gene: TRBJ1-1; abundance: NA; d_gene: NA; CDR3aa: CASSRGGVNTEAFF; CDR3nt: TGTGCCAGCAGCCGCGGCGGGGTAAACACTGAAGCTTTCTTT
len: 13; v_gene: TRBV29-1; j_gene: TRBJ2-1; abundance: NA; d_gene: NA; CDR3aa: CSAIPVPHNEQFF; CDR3nt: TGCAGCGCCATCCCGGTACCCCACAATGAGCAGTTCTTC
len: 12; v_gene: TRBV20-1; j_gene: TRBJ1-2; abundance: many; d_gene: NA; CDR3aa: CSAREGVSGYTF; CDR3nt: TGCAGTGCTAGAGAGGGCGTTTCCGGCTACACCTTC
len: 17; v_gene: TRBV3-1; j_gene: TRBJ2-2; abundance: NA; d_gene: NA; CDR3aa: CASSQGLPGGVAGELFF; CDR3nt: TGTGCCAGCAGCCAAGGTCTCCCGGGGGGCGTGGCCGGGGAGCTGTTTTTT
len: 14; v_gene: TRBV7-2; j_gene: TRBJ1-5; abundance: few; d_gene: TRBD1; CDR3aa: CASSLLQGVQPQHF; CDR3nt: TGTGCCAGCAGCTTACTACAGGGGGTTCAGCCCCAGCATTTT
len: 15; v_gene: TRBV7-9; j_gene: TRBJ2-3; abundance: NA; d_gene: TRBD1; CDR3aa: CASSLLRGLTDTQYF; CDR3nt: TGTGCCAGCAGCTTGCTCAGGGGGCTTACAGATACGCAGTATTTT
len: 15; v_gene: TRBV6-5; j_gene: TRBJ2-1; abundance: many; d_gene: TRBD2; CDR3aa: CASSYSTSGHNEQFF; CDR3nt: TGTGCCAGCAGTTACTCGACTAGCGGACACAATGAGCAGTTCTTC
len: 16; v_gene: TRBV7-9; j_gene: TRBJ2-1; abundance: NA; d_gene: NA; CDR3aa: CASSLRPLSHHNEQFF; CDR3nt: TGTGCCAGCAGCTTGAGACCCCTATCCCACCACAATGAGCAGTTCTTC
len: 13; v_gene: TRBV6-6; j_gene: TRBJ2-1; abundance: many; d_gene: TRBD2; CDR3aa: CASSRGGYNEQFF; CDR3nt: TGTGCCAGCAGCCGCGGGGGCTACAATGAGCAGTTCTTC
len: 16; v_gene: TRBV10-1; j_gene: TRBJ2-2; abundance: few; d_gene: TRBD2; CDR3aa: CASSALAGASHGELFF; CDR3nt: TGCGCCAGCAGTGCACTAGCGGGAGCCTCCCACGGGGAGCTGTTTTTT
len: 14; v_gene: TRBV12-3/TRBV12-4; j_gene: TRBJ1-1; abundance: NA; d_gene: NA; CDR3aa: CASSRRTGQAEAFF; CDR3nt: TGTGCCAGCAGTCGGAGAACAGGGCAAGCTGAAGCTTTCTTT
len: 15; v_gene: TRBV29-1; j_gene: TRBJ2-3; abundance: many; d_gene: TRBD1; CDR3aa: CSVLRQGARTDTQYF; CDR3nt: TGCAGCGTCCTCCGACAGGGGGCCCGCACAGATACGCAGTATTTT
len: 14; v_gene: TRBV20-1; j_gene: TRBJ2-5; abundance: NA; d_gene: TRBD2; CDR3aa: CSARSPGTTVLGYF; CDR3nt: TGCAGTGCTAGAAGTCCCGGGACTACTGTTTTGGGGTACTTC
len: 16; v_gene: TRBV7-2; j_gene: TRBJ2-4; abundance: NA; d_gene: NA; CDR3aa: CASSTRRTIAKNIQYF; CDR3nt: TGTGCCAGCAGCACCAGACGGACGATAGCCAAAAACATTCAGTACTTC
len: 16; v_gene: TRBV4-3; j_gene: TRBJ2-5; abundance: NA; d_gene: TRBD2; CDR3aa: CASSQAGQGGQETQYF; CDR3nt: TGCGCCAGCAGCCAAGCGGGTCAGGGAGGGCAAGAGACCCAGTACTTC
len: 13; v_gene: TRBV28; j_gene: TRBJ2-7; abundance: NA; d_gene: NA; CDR3aa: CATHRAAPYEQYF; CDR3nt: TGTGCCACCCACAGGGCAGCGCCCTACGAGCAGTACTTC
len: 14; v_gene: TRBV12-3/TRBV12-4; j_gene: TRBJ2-7; abundance: NA; d_gene: NA; CDR3aa: CASSLLFRADEQYF; CDR3nt: TGTGCCAGCAGTTTGTTGTTTAGGGCAGATGAGCAGTACTTC
len: 13; v_gene: TRBV29-1; j_gene: TRBJ1-6; abundance: NA; d_gene: NA; CDR3aa: CSVEESYNSPIHF; CDR3nt: TGCAGCGTTGAGGAAAGCTATAATTCACCCATCCACTTT
len: 15; v_gene: TRBV4-3; j_gene: TRBJ2-1; abundance: NA; d_gene: NA; CDR3aa: CASSQVISAYNEQFF; CDR3nt: TGCGCCAGCAGCCAAGTTATATCGGCTTACAATGAGCAGTTCTTC